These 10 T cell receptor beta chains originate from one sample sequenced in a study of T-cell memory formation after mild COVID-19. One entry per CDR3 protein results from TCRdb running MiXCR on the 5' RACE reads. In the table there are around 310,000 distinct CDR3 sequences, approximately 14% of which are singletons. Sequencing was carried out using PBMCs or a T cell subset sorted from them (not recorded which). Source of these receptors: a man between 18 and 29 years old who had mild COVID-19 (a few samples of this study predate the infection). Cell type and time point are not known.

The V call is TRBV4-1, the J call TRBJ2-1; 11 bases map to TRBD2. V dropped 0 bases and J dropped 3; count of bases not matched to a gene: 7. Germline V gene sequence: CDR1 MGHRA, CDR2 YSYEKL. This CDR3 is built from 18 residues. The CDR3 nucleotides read TGCGCCAGCAGCCAAGAGGCCCCGACTAGCGGGGTCTACAATGAGCAGTTCTTC. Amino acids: CASSQEAPTSGVYNEQFF.

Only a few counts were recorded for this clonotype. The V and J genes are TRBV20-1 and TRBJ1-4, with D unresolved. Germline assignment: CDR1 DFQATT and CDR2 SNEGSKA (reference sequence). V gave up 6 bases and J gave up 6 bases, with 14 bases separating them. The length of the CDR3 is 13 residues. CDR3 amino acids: CSAPGQYDEKLFF. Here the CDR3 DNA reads TGCAGTGCCCCCGGGCAGTATGATGAAAAACTGTTTTTT.

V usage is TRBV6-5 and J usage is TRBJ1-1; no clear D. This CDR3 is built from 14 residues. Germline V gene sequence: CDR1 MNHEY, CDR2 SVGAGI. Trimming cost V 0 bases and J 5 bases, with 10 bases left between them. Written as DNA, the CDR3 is TGTGCCAGCAGTTACTCGATGGGGATTACTGAAGCTTTCTTT. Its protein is CASSYSMGITEAFF.

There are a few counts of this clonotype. The CDR3 nucleotides are TGTGCCAGCAGTAGAAACGCGTGGGGGAACGCGTACGAGCAGTACTTC. This gives the protein CASSRNAWGNAYEQYF. The V gene is TRBV6-2 or TRBV6-3, the J gene TRBJ2-7; D tentatively fits TRBD1 or TRBD2 (5 bases each). The CDR3 is made up of 16 amino acids. Germline-derived CDR1 and CDR2 are MNHEY and SVGEGT. V lost 5 bases, J lost 4 bases, and 21 bases lay in between.

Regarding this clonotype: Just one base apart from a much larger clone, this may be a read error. This CDR3 is CASSLSLAGTNEQYF. The CDR3 DNA follows: TGCGCCAGCAGCTTGTCCCTAGCGGGGACCAATGAGCAGTACTTC. The V and J genes are TRBV5-1 and TRBJ2-1; TRBD2 agrees at 9 bases. The end of the DNA fits TRBJ2-7 better, so the J call may be wrong. Germline CDR1 and CDR2: SGHRS and YFSETQ. The CDR3 is made up of 15 amino acids.

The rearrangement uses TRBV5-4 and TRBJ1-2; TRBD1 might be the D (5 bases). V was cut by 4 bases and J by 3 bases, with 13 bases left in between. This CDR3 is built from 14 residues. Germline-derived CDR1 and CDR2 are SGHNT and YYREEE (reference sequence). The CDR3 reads CASSQAGRDYGYTF. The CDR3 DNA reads TGTGCCAGCAGCCAGGCAGGGAGAGACTATGGCTACACCTTC.

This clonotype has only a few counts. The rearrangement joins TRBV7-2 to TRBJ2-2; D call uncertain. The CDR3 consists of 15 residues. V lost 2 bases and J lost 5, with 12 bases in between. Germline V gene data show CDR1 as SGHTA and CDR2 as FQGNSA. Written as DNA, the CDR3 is TGTGCCAGCAGCTTAAATACGGGCTGGACCGGGGAGCTGTTTTTT. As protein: CASSLNTGWTGELFF.

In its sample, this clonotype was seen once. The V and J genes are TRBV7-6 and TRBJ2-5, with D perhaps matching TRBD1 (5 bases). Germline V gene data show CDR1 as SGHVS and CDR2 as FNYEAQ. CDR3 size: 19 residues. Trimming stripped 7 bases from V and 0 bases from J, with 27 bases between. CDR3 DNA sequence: TGTGCCAGCATCCTCGGTTATATGGGGCCCAGATCCAACCAAGAGACCCAGTACTTC. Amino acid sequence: CASILGYMGPRSNQETQYF. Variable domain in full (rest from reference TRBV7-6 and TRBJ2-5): GAGVSQSPRYKVTKRGQDVALRCDPISGHVSLYWYRQALGQGPEFLTYFNYEAQQDKSGLPNDRFSAERPEGSISTLTIQRTEQRDSAMYRCASILGYMGPRSNQETQYFGPGTRLLVL.

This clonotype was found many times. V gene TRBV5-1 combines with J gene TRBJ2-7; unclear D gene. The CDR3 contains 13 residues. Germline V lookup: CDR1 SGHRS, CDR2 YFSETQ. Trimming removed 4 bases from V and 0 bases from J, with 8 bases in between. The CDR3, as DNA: TGCGCCAGCAGCGTATTGGGCTCCTACGAGCAGTACTTC. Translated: CASSVLGSYEQYF.

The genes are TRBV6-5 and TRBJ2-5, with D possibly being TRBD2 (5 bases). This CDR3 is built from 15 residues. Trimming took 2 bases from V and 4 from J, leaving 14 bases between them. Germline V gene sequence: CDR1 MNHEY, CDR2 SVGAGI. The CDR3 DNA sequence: TGTGCCAGCAGTTACGCCTTGAGGGTGGCAGAGACCCAGTACTTC. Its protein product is CASSYALRVAETQYF.